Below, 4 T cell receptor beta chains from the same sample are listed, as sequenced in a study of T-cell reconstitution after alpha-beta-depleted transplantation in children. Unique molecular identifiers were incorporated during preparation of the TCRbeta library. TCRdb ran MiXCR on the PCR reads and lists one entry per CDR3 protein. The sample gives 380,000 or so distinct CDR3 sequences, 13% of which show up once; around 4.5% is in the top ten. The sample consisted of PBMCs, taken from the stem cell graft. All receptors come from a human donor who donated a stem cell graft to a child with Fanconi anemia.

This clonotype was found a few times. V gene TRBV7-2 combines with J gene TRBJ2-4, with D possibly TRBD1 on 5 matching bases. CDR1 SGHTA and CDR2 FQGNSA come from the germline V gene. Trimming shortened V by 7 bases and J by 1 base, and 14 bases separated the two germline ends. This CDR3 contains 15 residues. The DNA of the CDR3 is TGTGCCAGCACAAAGGATCCAGGGGCCAAAAACATTCAGTACTTC. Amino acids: CASTKDPGAKNIQYF.

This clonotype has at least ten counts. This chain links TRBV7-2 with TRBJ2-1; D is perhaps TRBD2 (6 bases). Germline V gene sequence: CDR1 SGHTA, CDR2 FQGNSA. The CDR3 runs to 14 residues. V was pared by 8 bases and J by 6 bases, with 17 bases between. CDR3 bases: TGTGCCAGCGGTTGGGGGGTGGTTTCCAATGAGCAGTTCTTC. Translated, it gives CASGWGVVSNEQFF.

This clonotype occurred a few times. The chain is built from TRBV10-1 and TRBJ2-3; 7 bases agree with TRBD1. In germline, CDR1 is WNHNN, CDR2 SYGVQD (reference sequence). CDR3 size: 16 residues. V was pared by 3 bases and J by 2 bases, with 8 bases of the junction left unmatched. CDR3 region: CASSDRDSLYTDTQYF. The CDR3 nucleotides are TGCGCCAGCAGTGACCGGGACAGCCTTTACACAGATACGCAGTATTTT.

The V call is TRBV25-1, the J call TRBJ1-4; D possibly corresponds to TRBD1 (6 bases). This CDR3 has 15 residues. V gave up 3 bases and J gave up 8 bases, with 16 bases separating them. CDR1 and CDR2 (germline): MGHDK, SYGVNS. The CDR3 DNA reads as TGTGCCAGCAGTGATGACGCAGGGGTCTACGAAAAACTGTTTTTT. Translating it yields CASSDDAGVYEKLFF.